Included here is one TCR beta chain sequence, with context. A much more abundant neighbour one base away suggests this may be a read error. The CDR3 is made up of 14 amino acids. V was shortened by 8 bases and J by 0 bases, with 10 bases between the two germline ends. Germline V gene data show CDR1 as LNHDA and CDR2 as SQIVND (reference sequence). TCRdb re-called the 5' RACE reads with MiXCR, one entry per CDR3 protein. Of roughly 16,000 distinct CDR3 sequences listed, roughly 6.3% are singletons. The data were taken from a study of spatial heterogeneity in lung cancer. Study at large: PBMC samples from follow-up, where available, were sequenced a median of roughly two years after resection.

Time point: blood at routine non-recurrence follow-up after resection. The origin of this receptor is a male donor with early-stage non-small cell lung cancer. V gene TRBV19 combines with J gene TRBJ1-4, with D perhaps matching TRBD1 (6 bases). The input for sequencing was PBMCs, taken at follow-up. The CDR3 is CASWTAATNEKLFF. Here the CDR3 DNA reads TGTGCCAGTTGGACAGCGGCAACTAATGAAAAACTGTTTTTT.